Listed below are T cell receptor beta chains from one sample, sequenced in a study of control samples from healthy donors and cancer patients. TCRdb keeps only in-frame clones here, not all; method: immunoSEQ multiplex PCR. The repertoire consists of over 70,000 clones, with around nine tenths occurring once and the leading ten covering about 10%. The sequencing input was PBMCs. The receptors originated from a woman aged 45-65 years with colorectal cancer. The CDR3 runs from the conserved cysteine through the conserved F or W. D genes are given only for firm matches.

TRBJ1-5	TRBD1	TRBV7-9	TGTGCCAGCAGCAAAGGGACAGCCAGCTATGAACCCCAGCATTTT	CASSKGTASYEPQHF
TRBJ1-4	NA	TRBV4-3	TGCGCCAGCAGCCAACAACATGAGGCTAATGAAAAACTGTTTTTT	CASSQQHEANEKLFF
TRBJ2-3	NA	TRBV24-1	TGTGCCACCAGTGAGTCGACTGGAGTAGGCACAGATACGCAGTATTTT	CATSESTGVGTDTQYF
TRBJ2-2	NA	TRBV9	TGTGCCAGCAGCGTAGCTCGCGGGGCGACCGGGGAGCTGTTTTTT	CASSVARGATGELFF
TRBJ1-4	TRBD1	TRBV6-6	TGTGCCAGCAGTTACCGGACAGGGCATAATGAAAAACTGTTTTTT	CASSYRTGHNEKLFF
TRBJ1-4	NA	TRBV4-3	TGCGCCAGCAGCCAAGAAATCATACAGGGAGGGTCGAGTGAAAAACTGTTTTTT	CASSQEIIQGGSSEKLFF
TRBJ1-6	NA	TRBV4-1	TGCGCCAGCAGCCCGGGGCCGGGCAGGGCCCTCAATTCACCCCTCCACTTT	CASSPGPGRALNSPLHF
TRBJ2-1	TRBD1	TRBV6-2/TRBV6-3	TGTGCCAGCAGCCGTGGGACAGGGGATTCCGATGAGCAGTTCTTC	CASSRGTGDSDEQFF
TRBJ2-3	TRBD2	TRBV10-1	TGCGCCAGCAGTGAGACTAGCGGGGCTAGCACAGATACGCAGTATTTT	CASSETSGASTDTQYF
TRBJ2-3	TRBD2	TRBV28	TGTGCCAGCCCCCTTGGCCTAGCGGCTTACACAGATACGCAGTATTTT	CASPLGLAAYTDTQYF
TRBJ2-3	NA	TRBV19	TGTGCCAGTAGTCCCCAGGGAAATTTGGATACGCAGTATTTT	CASSPQGNLDTQYF
TRBJ1-6	TRBD1	TRBV5-4	TGTGCCAGCAGCCACGGACAGGGGGCGAATAATTCACCCCTCCACTTT	CASSHGQGANNSPLHF
TRBJ1-2	TRBD1	TRBV4-3	TGCGCCAGCAGCCAAGATCCCGACAGGGGGGGCGGCTACACCTTC	CASSQDPDRGGGYTF